This TCR beta chain was retrieved from a study of T cells in Graves' hyperthyroidism and ophthalmopathy. Worth noting for this clonotype: The antigen is not known.

Germline loops: CDR1 MDHEN, CDR2 SYDVKM. Deletions cut 5 bases from V and 0 bases from J, with 13 bases between. CDR3 length: 16 amino acids. Over 18 months, lack of ophthalmopathy progression marked Graves' hyperthyroidism as stable. The patients, who ranged from 18 to 65 in age, presented with newly diagnosed hyperthyroidism lasting under 2 months. Regions amplified from RNA transcripts were the TCR beta CDR3 regions. The TCR CDR3 was amplified in a first-round RT-PCR using the HTBI primer set. TCRdb processed the multiplex PCR reads anew with MiXCR; each CDR3 protein has one entry. The sample yields hundreds of thousands of distinct CDR3 sequences, roughly 14% seen once. Overall study findings and caveats: Ophthalmopathy was identified by the model a median roughly six months ahead of onset. Researchers found most expanded thyroid clonotypes above 0.001 in blood as well.

The V call is TRBV28, the J call TRBJ2-2, with D perhaps TRBD1 (5 bases). Sequencing input: blood. This TCR came from a young woman with Graves' hyperthyroidism. The CDR3 bases are TGTGCCAGCAGTGTCAACAGGAAATCGAACACCGGGGAGCTGTTTTTT. It specifies CASSVNRKSNTGELFF.